The 11 T cell receptor beta chains below were found in one sample sequenced in a study of T cells in Graves' hyperthyroidism and ophthalmopathy. Amplification targeted TCR beta CDR3 regions from RNA transcripts. The study used the HTBI primer set for a first-round RT-PCR of the TCR CDR3. TCRdb used MiXCR to reprocess the multiplex PCR reads, holding one entry per CDR3 protein. The sample includes about 360,000 distinct CDR3 sequences, around a sixth of them seen just once. Sequencing was carried out using blood. These receptors were collected from a woman aged 18-35 years with Graves' hyperthyroidism that later progressed to Graves' ophthalmopathy.

This clonotype was counted ten times or more. The chain has TRBV11-2 and TRBJ2-7, with 11 bases matching TRBD1. The CDR3 has 16 residues. V dropped 6 bases and J dropped 4; count of bases not matched to a gene: 11. CDR1 and CDR2 from the germline V gene are SGHAT and FQNNGV. The CDR3 DNA sequence: TGTGCCAGCAGAAATCCACTCCGGGACAGGGGGTACGAGCAGTACTTC. It translates to CASRNPLRDRGYEQYF. Together with reference TRBV11-2 and TRBJ2-7, the CDR3 gives the full variable domain: EAGVAQSPRYKIIEKRQSVAFWCNPISGHATLYWYQQILGQGPKLLIQFQNNGVVDDSQLPKDRFSAERLKGVDSTLKIQPAKLEDSAVYLCASRNPLRDRGYEQYFGPGTRLTVT.

This clonotype was observed many times. CDR3 amino acids: CSASKDTQYF. The CDR3, as DNA: TGCAGTGCTAGTAAGGATACGCAGTATTTT. This rearrangement joins TRBV20-1 to TRBJ2-3; D unclear. The CDR3 is 10 amino acids. Germline V gene sequence: CDR1 DFQATT, CDR2 SNEGSKA (reference sequence). V lost 3 bases and J lost 6, with 4 bases in between.

This clonotype showed up just a few times. This CDR3 is CASTTTRQRDSGNTIYF. Written as DNA, the CDR3 is TGTGCCAGCACAACGACTCGACAGCGCGACTCTGGAAACACCATATATTTT. The chain links TRBV27 to TRBJ1-3; maybe TRBD1 (5 bases). CDR1 is MNHEY, CDR2 SMNVEV, per germline (reference sequence). The germline V and J ends were trimmed by 7 bases and 0 bases, with 19 bases remaining between them. There are 17 residues in the CDR3.

This clonotype was found many times. V usage is TRBV27 and J usage is TRBJ1-2; 10 bases match TRBD1. This CDR3 is 15 amino acids long. Per the germline V gene, CDR1 is MNHEY and CDR2 is SMNVEV (reference sequence). The V gene end was trimmed by 2 bases and the J gene end by 8 bases; junction bases not matched to a gene: 8. CDR3 residues: CASSLGGQGTGGYTF. The CDR3 DNA reads as TGTGCCAGCAGTTTAGGGGGACAGGGGACCGGCGGCTACACCTTC.

This rearrangement joins TRBV5-6 to TRBJ2-7, with 11 bases lining up with TRBD1. The length of the CDR3 is 15 residues. With 4 bases clipped from V and 4 bases from J, the junction kept 7 bases outside the gene matches. Germline V CDR1 and CDR2: SGHDT, YYEEEE. CDR3 protein: CASSDGQGAFYEQYF. CDR3 nucleotide sequence: TGTGCCAGCAGCGATGGACAGGGGGCTTTTTACGAGCAGTACTTC. The full variable domain, in which reference TRBV5-6 and TRBJ2-7 provide the parts outside the CDR3, is DAGVTQSPTHLIKTRGQQVTLRCSPKSGHDTVSWYQQALGQGPQFIFQYYEEEERQRGNFPDRFSGHQFPNYSSELNVNALLLGDSALYLCASSDGQGAFYEQYFGPGTRLTVT.

In this sample, this clonotype turned up many times. The V call is TRBV28, the J call TRBJ2-4; 8 nucleotides line up with TRBD1. Germline values: CDR1 MDHEN, CDR2 SYDVKM. The CDR3 loop spans 15 amino acids. J lost 8 bases, V lost 8 bases, and 14 bases had no gene match. CDR3 loop: CASASWQGARDIQYF. The CDR3 coding sequence is TGTGCCAGCGCTAGCTGGCAGGGGGCAAGGGACATTCAGTACTTC.

This clonotype has ten or more counts. The chain couples TRBV6-1 to TRBJ2-5, with D uncertain. Trimming stripped 3 bases from V and 2 bases from J, with 7 bases between. The CDR3 totals 13 residues. Germline V CDR1 and CDR2: MNHNS, SASEGT. In DNA form, the CDR3 reads TGTGCCAGCAGTGATAGGACGCAAGAGACCCAGTACTTC. Translation gives CASSDRTQETQYF.

This clonotype was observed at least ten times. V usage is TRBV27 and J usage is TRBJ1-5, with D unresolved. V lost 0 bases and J lost 4, with 7 bases in between. This CDR3 has 14 residues. Germline loops: CDR1 MNHEY, CDR2 SMNVEV (reference sequence). The CDR3 loop reads CASSLSVGNQPQHF. CDR3 in DNA: TGTGCCAGCAGTTTATCTGTGGGGAATCAGCCCCAGCATTTT.

The table lists this clonotype with a few counts. This chain links TRBV4-2 with TRBJ2-7, with TRBD1 matching 9 bases. CDR1 is LGHNA and CDR2 is YNFKEQ in the germline V gene. This CDR3 contains 16 residues. After removal of 1 base from V and 3 bases from J, the junction contained 7 bases not matched to a gene. The CDR3 bases are TGTGCCAGCAGCCAAGGATTCCGGGACAGGGTCTACGAGCAGTACTTC. This translates into CASSQGFRDRVYEQYF.

With regard to this clonotype: Possible read error: a much larger clone is one base away. The CDR3 spells CNARLPGGRAYEQFF. For the CDR3, the DNA is TGCAATGCTAGACTACCGGGCGGGAGGGCATATGAGCAGTTCTTC. J is TRBJ2-1 and V is TRBV20-1; 9 bases map to TRBD2. CDR1 and CDR2 (germline): DFQATT, SNEGSKA (reference sequence). The CDR3 totals 15 residues.

This clonotype was picked up many times. J is TRBJ2-1 and V is TRBV20-1, with 10 bases aligning to TRBD2. Germline CDR1 and CDR2: DFQATT and SNEGSKA (reference sequence). There are 16 residues in the CDR3. Trimming removed 0 bases from V and 5 bases from J; junction bases left unmatched: 7. This CDR3 reads CSARDPLAGEHNEQFF. The CDR3, as DNA: TGCAGTGCTAGAGATCCTCTAGCGGGAGAGCACAATGAGCAGTTCTTC.